These 19 T cell receptor beta chains came from one sample sequenced in a study of blood T cell repertoires in COVID-19. The repertoire was sequenced with immunoSEQ multiplex PCR; TCRdb's copy has only in-frame clones and lacks some. The repertoire holds almost 400,000 clones, with over 75% as singletons. The material sequenced was PBMCs or T cells enriched from blood (not recorded which). These receptors were obtained from a woman aged 25-40 years with acute COVID-19.

This clone was observed a handful of times. This rearrangement joins TRBV7-9 to TRBJ1-2; 9 nucleotides line up with TRBD1. The CDR3 consists of 13 residues. From germline, CDR1 is SEHNR and CDR2 FQNEAQ (reference sequence). J lost 6 bases, V lost 4 bases, and 3 bases had no gene match. This CDR3 reads CASSWDRAHGYTF. The DNA for the CDR3 is TGTGCCAGCAGCTGGGACAGGGCCCATGGCTACACCTTC. Variable domain in full (rest from reference TRBV7-9 and TRBJ1-2): DTGVSQNPRHKITKRGQNVTFRCDPISEHNRLYWYRQTLGQGPEFLTYFQNEAQLEKSRLLSDRFSAERPKGSFSTLEIQRTEQGDSAMYLCASSWDRAHGYTFGSGTRLTVV.

The rearrangement uses TRBV6-4 and TRBJ2-4; perhaps TRBD1 as D (6 bases). In germline, CDR1 is MRHNA, CDR2 SNTAGT. The CDR3 is 18 amino acids. V lost 8 bases and J 0 bases, leaving 23 bases between the germline ends. CDR3 protein: CASGQPNRDLIAKNIQYF. The CDR3 nucleotides read TGTGCCAGCGGACAGCCCAACCGGGACCTTATAGCCAAAAACATTCAGTACTTC.

The chain joins TRBV7-3 to TRBJ2-3; D gene ambiguous. Germline loops: CDR1 SGHTA, CDR2 FQGTGA. This CDR3 comprises 17 residues. The V and J ends lost 5 bases and 3 bases respectively, with 21 bases between them. The CDR3 loop is CASSPEVVFFRTDTQYF. DNA for the CDR3: TGTGCCAGCAGCCCAGAGGTTGTTTTCTTTAGGACAGATACGCAGTATTTT.

This chain joins TRBV6-4 and TRBJ2-1; no clear D. The CDR3 runs 9 residues. Looked up from germline, CDR1 is MRHNA and CDR2 is SNTAGT. Deletions cut 8 bases from V and 8 bases from J, with 4 bases between. The CDR3 nucleotides are TGTGCCAGCTTCGATGAGCAGTTCTTC. It yields the protein CASFDEQFF.

The chain uses TRBV30 and TRBJ1-2; 11 bases agree with TRBD1. Trimming removed 4 bases from V and 5 bases from J; junction bases left unmatched: 9. Germline V CDR1 and CDR2: GTSNPN, SVGIG (reference sequence). This CDR3 contains 15 residues. This chain's CDR3 is CAWKKRDRGDYGYTF. The CDR3 DNA follows: TGTGCCTGGAAAAAAAGGGACAGGGGGGATTATGGCTACACCTTC.

The chain is built from TRBV5-6 and TRBJ2-5; TRBD1 is a possible D gene (6 bases). Trimming removed 0 bases at V and 7 bases at J, with 10 bases between. The germline gives CDR1 SGHDT, CDR2 YYEEEE. The CDR3 totals 13 residues. The DNA of the CDR3 is TGTGCCAGCAGCTTGGGGGGGCTGGGGACCCAGTACTTC. It codes for CASSLGGLGTQYF.

The chain has TRBV27 and TRBJ1-1, with TRBD1 matching 7 bases. The germline gives CDR1 MNHEY, CDR2 SMNVEV (reference sequence). This CDR3 has 14 residues. The trim removed 6 bases at V and 0 bases at J, leaving 4 bases unmatched. The CDR3 loop is CASRTGLMNTEAFF. The CDR3 nucleotides read TGTGCCAGCAGGACAGGGCTTATGAACACTGAAGCTTTCTTT.

CDR3 coding DNA: TGTGACTCGCCCCGGACTACCGCCTGCTACGAGCAGTACTTC. This gives the protein CDSPRTTACYEQYF. The chain uses TRBV6-5 and TRBJ2-7; a possible D gene is TRBD2 (6 bases). The CDR3 sequence is 14 residues long. CDR1 is MNHEY and CDR2 is SVGAGI in the germline V gene.

The chain couples TRBV7-2 to TRBJ1-1; D gene uncertain. V gave up 1 base and J gave up 0 bases, with 9 bases separating them. CDR1 SGHTA and CDR2 FQGNSA come from the germline V gene. The CDR3 is 15 amino acids. This chain's CDR3 is CASSLEIGLNTEAFF. The CDR3 bases are TGTGCCAGCAGCTTAGAGATCGGGTTGAACACTGAAGCTTTCTTT.

The J gene is TRBJ1-1, the V gene TRBV12-5, with D tentatively TRBD1 (5 bases). V dropped 4 bases and J dropped 0 bases, with 15 bases sitting between them. The V gene's germline CDR1 is LGHNT and CDR2 FRNRAP. This CDR3 is 16 amino acids long. This CDR3 reads CASGSGRARMNTEAFF. CDR3 bases: TGTGCTAGTGGTTCTGGCAGGGCTCGCATGAACACTGAAGCTTTCTTT.

V is TRBV6-1 and J is TRBJ1-4; D ambiguous. V shed 3 bases and J shed 9 bases, with 8 bases lying between them. Germline V gene sequence: CDR1 MNHNS, CDR2 SASEGT. This CDR3 spans 12 amino acids. The CDR3 loop reads CASSDPGKKLFF. The DNA of the CDR3 is TGTGCCAGCAGTGACCCCGGGAAAAAACTGTTTTTT.

The chain links TRBV7-2 to TRBJ1-1; TRBD1 matches at 8 bases. The germline CDR1 and CDR2 sequences are SGHTA and FQGNSA. This CDR3 is built from 16 residues. V was clipped by 3 bases and J by 0 bases; unmatched bases: 6. Here the CDR3 reads CASSFGQGTLNTEAFF. CDR3 bases: TGTGCCAGCAGCTTCGGACAGGGCACCTTGAACACTGAAGCTTTCTTT.

The J gene is TRBJ2-1, the V gene TRBV5-4; 11 bases agree with TRBD1. The CDR3 consists of 16 residues. J lost 7 bases, V lost 4 bases, and 10 bases had no gene match. Germline V lookup: CDR1 SGHNT, CDR2 YYREEE (reference sequence). CDR3 region: CASSHRRGQGVNEQFF. In DNA, the CDR3 is TGTGCCAGCAGCCATCGACGGGGACAGGGGGTAAATGAGCAGTTCTTC.

The V and J genes are TRBV6-5 and TRBJ2-1, with 9 bases fitting TRBD2. From germline, CDR1 is MNHEY and CDR2 SVGAGI. The J segment lost 4 bases and the V segment lost 7 bases, leaving 8 bases of the junction unmatched. The CDR3 spans 15 residues. This CDR3 is CASTPLAGSYNEQFF. CDR3 in DNA: TGTGCCAGCACCCCTCTAGCGGGGTCGTACAATGAGCAGTTCTTC.

The chain uses TRBV27 and TRBJ1-1; D is undetermined. Germline V gives CDR1 MNHEY, CDR2 SMNVEV (reference sequence). With 7 bases removed from V and 2 bases from J, the gap between germline ends came to 14 bases. CDR3 length: 14 amino acids. The CDR3: CASTSGERNTEAFF. The CDR3 DNA sequence: TGTGCCAGCACCTCCGGGGAGCGAAACACTGAAGCTTTCTTT.

This chain connects TRBV5-1 to TRBJ2-1, with 7 bases matching TRBD2. V shed 4 bases, J shed 5 bases, and the junction held 6 bases outside the gene matches. This CDR3 has 14 amino acids. CDR1 and CDR2 (germline): SGHRS, YFSETQ. For the CDR3, the DNA is TGCGCCAGCAGCCCGGATGGGGGGGACAATGAGCAGTTCTTC. It yields the protein CASSPDGGDNEQFF.

This chain uses TRBV6-2 or TRBV6-3 with TRBJ1-5; D is uncertain. Trimming took off 5 bases at V and 7 bases at J, with 15 bases between the two ends. The CDR3 runs 14 residues. CDR1 and CDR2 (germline): MNHEY, SVGEGT. CDR3 nucleotide sequence: TGTGCCAGCAGTGTTGAGGGTACGTGGCAGCCCCAGCATTTT. Translating it yields CASSVEGTWQPQHF.

Here the CDR3 DNA reads TGTGCCAGCAGCTTAGAGCACTACCGGGACAGTGGCAGGGAGACCCAGTACTTC. This encodes CASSLEHYRDSGRETQYF. The genes are TRBV7-9 and TRBJ2-5; 7 bases align to TRBD1. Unmatched junction bases numbered 16, after V lost 1 base and J lost 5 bases. The CDR3 is made up of 18 amino acids. The germline V gene has CDR1 SEHNR and CDR2 FQNEAQ (reference sequence).

This clone came up once. The chain recombines TRBV7-2 with TRBJ2-2; a weak D match, TRBD2 (6 bases). This CDR3 is 15 amino acids long. Trimming left V 2 bases short and J 7 bases short, with 14 bases between. Germline CDR1 is SGHTA and CDR2 is FQGNSA. CDR3 protein: CASSLSGHLVGELFF. CDR3 bases: TGTGCCAGCAGCTTAAGCGGGCACCTCGTCGGGGAGCTGTTTTTT.